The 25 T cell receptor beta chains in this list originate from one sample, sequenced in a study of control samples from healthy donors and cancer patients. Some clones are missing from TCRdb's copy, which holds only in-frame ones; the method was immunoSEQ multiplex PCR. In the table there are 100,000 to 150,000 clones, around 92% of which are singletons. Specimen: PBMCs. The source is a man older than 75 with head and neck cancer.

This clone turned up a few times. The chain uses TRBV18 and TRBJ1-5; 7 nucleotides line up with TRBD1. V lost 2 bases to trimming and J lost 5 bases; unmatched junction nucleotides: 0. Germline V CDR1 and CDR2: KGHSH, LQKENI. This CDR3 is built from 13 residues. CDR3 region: CASSPDRDQPQHF. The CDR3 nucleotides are TGTGCCAGCTCACCAGACAGGGATCAGCCCCAGCATTTT.

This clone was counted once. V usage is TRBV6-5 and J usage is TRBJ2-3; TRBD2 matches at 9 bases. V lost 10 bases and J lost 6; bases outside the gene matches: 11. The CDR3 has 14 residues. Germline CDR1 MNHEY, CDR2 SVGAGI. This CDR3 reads CATGAGGWRDTQYF. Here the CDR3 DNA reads TGTGCCACGGGCGCGGGAGGGTGGCGGGATACGCAGTATTTT.

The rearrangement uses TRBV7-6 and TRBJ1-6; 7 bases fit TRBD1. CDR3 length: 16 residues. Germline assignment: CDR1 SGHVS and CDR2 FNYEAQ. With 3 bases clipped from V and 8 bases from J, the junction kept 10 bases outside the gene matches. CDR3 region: CASSLLRGDRDSPLHF. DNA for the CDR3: TGTGCCAGCAGCTTGTTGCGAGGGGACAGAGATTCACCCCTCCACTTT.

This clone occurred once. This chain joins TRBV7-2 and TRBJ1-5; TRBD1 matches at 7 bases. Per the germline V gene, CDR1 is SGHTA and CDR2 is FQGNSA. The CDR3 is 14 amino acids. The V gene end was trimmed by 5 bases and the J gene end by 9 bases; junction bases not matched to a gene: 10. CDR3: CASSADRFYLPQHF. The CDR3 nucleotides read TGTGCCAGCAGCGCGGACAGGTTTTATCTGCCCCAGCATTTT.

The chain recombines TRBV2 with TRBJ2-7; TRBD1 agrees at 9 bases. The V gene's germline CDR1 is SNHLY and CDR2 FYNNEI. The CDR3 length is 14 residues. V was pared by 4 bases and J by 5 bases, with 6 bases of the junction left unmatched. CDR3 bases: TGTGCCAGCAGTGGAGGGACAGGGCTGGACGAGCAGTACTTC. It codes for CASSGGTGLDEQYF.

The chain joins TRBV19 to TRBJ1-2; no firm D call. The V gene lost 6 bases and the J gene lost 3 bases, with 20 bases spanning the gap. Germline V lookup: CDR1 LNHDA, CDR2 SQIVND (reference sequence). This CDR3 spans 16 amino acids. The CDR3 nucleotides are TGTGCCAGTAGCCGAACTTTGGACCTGCGAGACTATGGCTACACCTTC. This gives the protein CASSRTLDLRDYGYTF. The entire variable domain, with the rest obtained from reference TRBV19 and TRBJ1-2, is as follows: DGGITQSPKYLFRKEGQNVTLSCEQNLNHDAMYWYRQDPGQGLRLIYYSQIVNDFQKGDIAEGYSVSREKKESFPLTVTSAQKNPTAFYLCASSRTLDLRDYGYTFGSGTRLTVV.

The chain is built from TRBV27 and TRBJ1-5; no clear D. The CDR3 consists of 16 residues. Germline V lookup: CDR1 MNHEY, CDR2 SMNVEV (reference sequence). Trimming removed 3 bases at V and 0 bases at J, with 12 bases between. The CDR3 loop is CASSFAGSHSNQPQHF. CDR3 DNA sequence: TGTGCCAGCAGTTTCGCGGGCAGTCATAGCAATCAGCCCCAGCATTTT.

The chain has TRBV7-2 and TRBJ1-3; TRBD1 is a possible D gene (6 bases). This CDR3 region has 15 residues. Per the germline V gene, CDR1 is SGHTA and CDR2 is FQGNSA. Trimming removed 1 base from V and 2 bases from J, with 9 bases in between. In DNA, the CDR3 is TGTGCCAGCAGCTTAGAAGGGACAACTGGAAACACCATATATTTT. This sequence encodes CASSLEGTTGNTIYF.

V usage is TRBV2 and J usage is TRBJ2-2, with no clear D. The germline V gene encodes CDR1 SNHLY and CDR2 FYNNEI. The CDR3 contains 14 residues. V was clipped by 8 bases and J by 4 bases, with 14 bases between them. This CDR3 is CASGQYSGTGELFF. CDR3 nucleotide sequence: TGTGCCAGCGGTCAATACTCGGGCACCGGGGAGCTGTTTTTT.

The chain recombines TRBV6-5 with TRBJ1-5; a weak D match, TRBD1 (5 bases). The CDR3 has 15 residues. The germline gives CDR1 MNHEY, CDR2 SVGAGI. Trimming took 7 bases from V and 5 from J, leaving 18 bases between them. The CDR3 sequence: CASKDGASPYQPQHF. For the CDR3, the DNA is TGTGCCAGCAAGGATGGGGCATCCCCCTATCAGCCCCAGCATTTT.

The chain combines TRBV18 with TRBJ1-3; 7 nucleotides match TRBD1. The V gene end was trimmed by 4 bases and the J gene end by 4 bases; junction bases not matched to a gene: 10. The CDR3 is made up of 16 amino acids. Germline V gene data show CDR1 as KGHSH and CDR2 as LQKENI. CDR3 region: CASSLQSDRRGNTIYF. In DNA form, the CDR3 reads TGTGCCAGCTCACTACAGTCGGACAGGAGAGGAAACACCATATATTTT.

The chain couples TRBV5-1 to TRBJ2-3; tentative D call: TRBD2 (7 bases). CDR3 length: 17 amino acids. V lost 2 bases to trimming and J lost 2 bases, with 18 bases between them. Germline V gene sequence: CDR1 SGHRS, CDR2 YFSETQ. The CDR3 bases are TGCGCCAGCAGCTTAGGGGGGGTGACGGCACACACAGATACGCAGTATTTT. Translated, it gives CASSLGGVTAHTDTQYF.

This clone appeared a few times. CDR3 in amino acids: CASTGTGAWGQPQHF. In DNA, the CDR3 is TGTGCCAGCACTGGAACAGGGGCGTGGGGTCAGCCCCAGCATTTT. The chain is built from TRBV2 and TRBJ1-5; 7 bases match TRBD1. CDR3 length equals 15 residues. Germline trimming cut 7 bases from V and 6 bases from J; bases unmatched to any gene: 12. Germline V lookup: CDR1 SNHLY, CDR2 FYNNEI.

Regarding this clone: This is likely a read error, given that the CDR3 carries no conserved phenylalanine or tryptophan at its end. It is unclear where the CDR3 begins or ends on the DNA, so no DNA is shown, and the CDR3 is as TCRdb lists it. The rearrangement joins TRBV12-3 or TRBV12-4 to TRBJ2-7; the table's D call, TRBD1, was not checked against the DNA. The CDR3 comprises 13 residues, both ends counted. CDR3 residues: CASSLDPLTAPLL.

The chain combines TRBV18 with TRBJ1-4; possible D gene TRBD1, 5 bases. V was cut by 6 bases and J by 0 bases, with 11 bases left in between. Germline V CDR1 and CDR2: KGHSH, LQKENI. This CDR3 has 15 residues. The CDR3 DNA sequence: TGTGCCAGCTCCGGTACAGGCTCAACTAATGAAAAACTGTTTTTT. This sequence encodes CASSGTGSTNEKLFF. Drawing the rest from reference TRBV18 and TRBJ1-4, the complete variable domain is NAGVMQNPRHLVRRRGQEARLRCSPMKGHSHVYWYRQLPEEGLKFMVYLQKENIIDESGMPKERFSAEFPKEGPSILRIQQVVRGDSAAYFCASSGTGSTNEKLFFGSGTQLSVL.

As DNA, the CDR3 is TGCGCCAGCAGCCTACAGGGGAAAATTTCTGGAAACACCATATATTTT. Residues: CASSLQGKISGNTIYF. V is TRBV4-1 and J is TRBJ1-3; TRBD1 agrees at 7 bases. The CDR3 length is 16 residues. Germline CDR1 reads MGHRA; CDR2 reads YSYEKL. V was pared by 4 bases and J by 1 base, with 7 bases of the junction left unmatched.

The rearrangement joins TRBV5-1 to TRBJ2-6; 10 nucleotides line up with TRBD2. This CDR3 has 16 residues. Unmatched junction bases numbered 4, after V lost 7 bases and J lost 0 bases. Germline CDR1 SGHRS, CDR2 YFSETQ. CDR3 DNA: TGCGCCAGCGCTAGCGGGGGAACCTCTGGGGCCAACGTCCTGACTTTC. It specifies CASASGGTSGANVLTF.

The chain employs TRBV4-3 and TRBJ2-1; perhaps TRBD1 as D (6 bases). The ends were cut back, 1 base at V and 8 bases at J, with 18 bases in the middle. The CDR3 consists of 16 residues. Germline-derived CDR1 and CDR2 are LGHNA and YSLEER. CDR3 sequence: CASSQVSAPGGYEQFF. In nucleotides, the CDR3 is TGCGCCAGCAGCCAAGTCAGTGCTCCTGGGGGCTATGAGCAGTTCTTC.

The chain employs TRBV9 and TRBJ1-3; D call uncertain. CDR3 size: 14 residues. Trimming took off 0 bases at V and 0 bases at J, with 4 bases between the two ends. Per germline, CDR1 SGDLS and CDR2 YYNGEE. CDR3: CASSVAFSGNTIYF. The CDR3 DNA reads TGTGCCAGCAGCGTAGCATTCTCTGGAAACACCATATATTTT.

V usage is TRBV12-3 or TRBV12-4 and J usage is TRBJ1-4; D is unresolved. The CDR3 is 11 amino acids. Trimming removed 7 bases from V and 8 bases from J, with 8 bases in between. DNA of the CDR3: TGTGCCAGCACTAGTGTAGAAAAACTGTTTTTT. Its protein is CASTSVEKLFF.

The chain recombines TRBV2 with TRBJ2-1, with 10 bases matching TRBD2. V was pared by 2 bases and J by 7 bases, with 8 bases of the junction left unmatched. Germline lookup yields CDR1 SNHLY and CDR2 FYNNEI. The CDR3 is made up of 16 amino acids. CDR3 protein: CASSETLAGDVNEQFF. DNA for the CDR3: TGTGCCAGCAGTGAAACCCTAGCGGGGGATGTTAATGAGCAGTTCTTC.

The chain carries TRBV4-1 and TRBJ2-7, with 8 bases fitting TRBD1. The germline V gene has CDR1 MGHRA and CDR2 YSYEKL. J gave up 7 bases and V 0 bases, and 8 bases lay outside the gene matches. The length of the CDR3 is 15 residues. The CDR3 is CASSQEIQGANEQYF. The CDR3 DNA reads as TGCGCCAGCAGCCAAGAAATTCAGGGGGCGAATGAGCAGTACTTC.

DNA for the CDR3: TGTGCCAGCACTTACTCGGGGGGAGGCTACACCTTC. Protein sequence: CASTYSGGGYTF. The chain carries TRBV7-9 and TRBJ1-2; tentative D call: TRBD1 (5 bases). Germline CDR1 and CDR2: SEHNR and FQNEAQ (reference sequence). V lost 7 bases and J 8 bases, leaving 14 bases between the germline ends. This CDR3 has 12 amino acids.

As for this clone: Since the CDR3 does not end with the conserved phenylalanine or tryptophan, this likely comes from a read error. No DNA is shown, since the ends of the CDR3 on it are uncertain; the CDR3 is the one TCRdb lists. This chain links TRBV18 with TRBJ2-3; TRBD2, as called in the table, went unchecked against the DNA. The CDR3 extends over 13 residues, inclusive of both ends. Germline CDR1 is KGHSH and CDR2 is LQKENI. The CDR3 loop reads CASSPPGLAAWKV.

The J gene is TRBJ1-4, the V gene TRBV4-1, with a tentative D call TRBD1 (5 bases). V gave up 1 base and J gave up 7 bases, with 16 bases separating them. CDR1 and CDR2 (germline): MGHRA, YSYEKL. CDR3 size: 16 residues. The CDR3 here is CASSQGPGTRGEKLFF. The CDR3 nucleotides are TGCGCCAGCAGCCAAGGACCCGGGACCCGGGGTGAAAAACTGTTTTTT.